These 19 T cell receptor beta chains were sequenced from one sample in a study of tumor-infiltrating lymphocytes in primary liver carcinoma. Germline DNA was extracted alongside blood RNA, which was obtained from unsorted whole blood. Constant-region priming of approximately 500 ng total RNA yielded TCR beta cDNA. Three nested multiplex PCR rounds, a slightly modified ARM-PCR method, built the TCR beta libraries. Researchers ran the first two PCR rounds for roughly 10 cycles each with TRBV1-TRBV30 forward primers and a C-beta reverse primer. MiXCR, run by TCRdb on the multiplex PCR reads, gives a single entry per CDR3 protein. The table lists some 190,000 distinct CDR3 sequences, 50% to 75% of them singletons. The sequencing input was peripheral blood. The receptors here all came from a man aged 35 to 55 with primary liver carcinoma and hepatitis B virus infection.

A word on this clonotype: A junction boundary mismatches the germline segment, possibly from a read error. The V and J genes are TRBV11-2 and TRBJ2-3, with TRBD2 identical over 13 bases. Germline loops: CDR1 SGHAT, CDR2 FQNNGV. This CDR3 has 17 amino acids. The CDR3, as DNA: TGTGCCAGCAGCTCTGGACTAGCGGGGGAAAGCACAGATACGCACTATTTT. Its protein is CASSSGLAGESTDTHYF.

This clonotype occurred a few times. Sequence at one end of the junction differs from germline and may be a read error. V usage is TRBV29-1 and J usage is TRBJ2-1, with D perhaps matching TRBD2 (5 bases). CDR3 length equals 14 residues. CDR1 and CDR2 (germline): SQVTM, ANQGSEA. The CDR3 region is CSVEGGVRSNEQFF. In DNA, the CDR3 is TGCAGCGTCGAAGGAGGTGTCCGTAGCAATGAGCAGTTCTTC.

This rearrangement joins TRBV29-1 to TRBJ2-1, with 7 bases matching TRBD1. CDR1 and CDR2 (germline): SQVTM, ANQGSEA. The junction had 11 bases not matched to a gene; V was cut back by 6 bases and J by 6 bases. The CDR3 consists of 14 residues. The CDR3 DNA follows: TGCAGCGTCCCCGAGGACAGGAATATCAATGAGCAGTTCTTC. This codes for CSVPEDRNINEQFF.

V gene TRBV12-3 or TRBV12-4 combines with J gene TRBJ2-7, with 10 bases fitting TRBD2. This CDR3 is built from 14 residues. Trimming removed 4 bases from V and 7 bases from J; junction bases left unmatched: 7. The CDR3 DNA reads as TGTGCCAGCAGTTCTTATAGCGGGAGGTGTGAGCAGTACTTC. It is translated as CASSSYSGRCEQYF.

For this clonotype: Because the CDR3 is missing its conserved closing phenylalanine or tryptophan, this is likely a read error. V usage is TRBV11-2 and J usage is TRBJ2-7; TRBD2 aligns across 9 bases. The V gene's germline CDR1 is SGHAT and CDR2 FQNNGV. This CDR3 has 16 residues. The CDR3 nucleotides read TGCGCCAGCAGCTCCCCCGGGACTAGCCGAGCAAACGAGCAGTACTTA. It translates to CASSSPGTSRANEQYL.

The rearrangement uses TRBV11-2 and TRBJ2-3; 9 positions agree with TRBD2. Germline loops: CDR1 SGHAT, CDR2 FQNNGV. J was trimmed by 4 bases and V by 2 bases; bases with no gene match: 10. This CDR3 spans 17 amino acids. The CDR3 loop reads CASSLYGTSTGPDTQYF. The CDR3 DNA reads TGTGCCAGCAGCTTATACGGGACTAGCACTGGTCCAGATACGCAGTATTTT.

A remark on this clonotype: Here the CDR3 omits its conserved ending phenylalanine or tryptophan, so a read error is the likely source. The V and J genes are TRBV11-1 and TRBJ1-5; D is unclear. The CDR3 consists of 13 residues. Trimming removed 4 bases at V and 5 bases at J, with 9 bases between. Germline lookup yields CDR1 SGHAT and CDR2 FQDESV (reference sequence). In nucleotides, the CDR3 is TGTGCCAGCAGCTCCGGGCCATATCAGCCCCAGCATTAT. Translation gives CASSSGPYQPQHY.

This clonotype was recorded a few times. The chain recombines TRBV6-2 or TRBV6-3 with TRBJ2-1; D unresolved. Per germline, CDR1 MNHEY and CDR2 SVGEGT. The CDR3 spans 11 residues. The V end lost 4 bases, the J end lost 12 bases, and 10 bases lay between the germline ends. The CDR3 sequence is CASSLSTLQFF. The CDR3 region has the DNA TGTGCCAGCAGTTTGTCCACTCTGCAGTTCTTC.

A remark on this clonotype: With a much larger clone just one base away, this may be a read error. J is TRBJ1-1 and V is TRBV13; D is undetermined. The ends were cut back, 5 bases at V and 4 bases at J, with 14 bases in the middle. The germline V gene encodes CDR1 PRHDT and CDR2 FYEKMQ (reference sequence). This CDR3 has 14 amino acids. The CDR3 sequence: CASSPPSGGTEAFF. CDR3 in DNA: TGTGCCAGCAGCCCCCCCAGCGGAGGCACTGAAGCTTTCTTT. Variable domain in full (rest from reference TRBV13 and TRBJ1-1): AAGVIQSPRHLIKEKRETATLKCYPIPRHDTVYWYQQGPGQDPQFLISFYEKMQSDKGSIPDRFSAQQFSDYHSELNMSSLELGDSALYFCASSPPSGGTEAFFGQGTRLTVV.

This clonotype was found once. Its ends do not fully match the called genes, so a read error is possible. The CDR3 bases are TGCGCCAGCAGCCAAGAGATTTTACAAGCCTCCTACGATGAGCAGTTCTTC. It translates to CASSQEILQASYDEQFF. V gene TRBV4-1 combines with J gene TRBJ2-1; D uncertain. Germline values: CDR1 MGHRA, CDR2 YSYEKL. The CDR3 totals 17 residues.

This clonotype was picked up a small number of times. The chain joins TRBV7-9 to TRBJ2-3, with D unclear. V lost 2 bases, J lost 2 bases, and 8 bases lay in between. The CDR3 length is 14 residues. CDR1 and CDR2 (germline): SEHNR, FQNEAQ (reference sequence). The CDR3 region is CASSLSQYTDTQYF. The CDR3 region has the DNA TGTGCCAGCAGCTTAAGTCAATACACAGATACGCAGTATTTT.

Comments on this clonotype: This may arise from a read error, as a much more abundant clone is one base away. The J gene is TRBJ2-2, the V gene TRBV11-2; 7 nucleotides align to TRBD2. J was trimmed by 0 bases and V by 7 bases; bases with no gene match: 14. The CDR3 totals 18 residues. Germline CDR1 is SGHAT and CDR2 is FQNNGV. In DNA, the CDR3 is TGTGCCAGCACCCGAGTGTGGCTAGCGGCAACGAACACCGGGGAGCTGTTTTTT. It specifies CASTRVWLAATNTGELFF.

As to this clonotype: The junction and the germline gene differ at one end; a read error may be behind it. The chain is built from TRBV11-2 and TRBJ2-3; D uncertain. In germline, CDR1 is SGHAT, CDR2 FQNNGV. The CDR3 runs 15 residues. The CDR3 loop reads CASSLEASWADTQYF. CDR3 bases: TGTGCCAGCAGCTTAGAGGCAAGCTGGGCAGATACGCAGTACTTT. The entire variable domain, with the rest obtained from reference TRBV11-2 and TRBJ2-3, is as follows: EAGVAQSPRYKIIEKRQSVAFWCNPISGHATLYWYQQILGQGPKLLIQFQNNGVVDDSQLPKDRFSAERLKGVDSTLKIQPAKLEDSAVYLCASSLEASWADTQYFGPGTRLTVL.

Points on this clonotype: The junction and the germline gene differ at one end; a read error may be behind it. The gene calls are TRBV11-2 and TRBJ2-7; no definite D call. Germline V gene data show CDR1 as SGHAT and CDR2 as FQNNGV. This CDR3 is 14 amino acids long. CDR3 DNA: TGTGCCTGCAGCAAGACGGGCAGAACCTACGAGCAGTACTTC. It translates to CACSKTGRTYEQYF.

This sequence joins TRBV2 and TRBJ2-7; D remains unclear. CDR1 SNHLY and CDR2 FYNNEI come from the germline V gene. Deletions cut 3 bases from V and 5 bases from J, with 11 bases between. This CDR3 comprises 13 residues. Written as DNA, the CDR3 is TGTGCCAGCAGTGAGGAGACTGGGCACGAGCAGTACTTC. Translated: CASSEETGHEQYF.

The rearrangement joins TRBV11-2 to TRBJ2-7, with D possibly TRBD2 on 6 matching bases. Germline V gene lookup returns CDR1 SGHAT and CDR2 FQNNGV. The CDR3 is made up of 15 amino acids. V gave up 7 bases and J gave up 1 base, with 17 bases separating them. CDR3 sequence: CASNLGGTLSYEQYF. The CDR3 DNA follows: TGTGCCAGCAACCTCGGCGGGACTCTATCCTACGAGCAGTACTTC. Filled out from reference TRBV11-2 and TRBJ2-7, the complete variable domain reads EAGVAQSPRYKIIEKRQSVAFWCNPISGHATLYWYQQILGQGPKLLIQFQNNGVVDDSQLPKDRFSAERLKGVDSTLKIQPAKLEDSAVYLCASNLGGTLSYEQYFGPGTRLTVT.

This clonotype was observed at least ten times. CDR3 in DNA: TGTGCCAGCAGCCCACAGCGGGAGGGCCACGAGCAGTACTTC. This gives the protein CASSPQREGHEQYF. The rearrangement links TRBV11-1 to TRBJ2-7, with 10 bases identical to TRBD2. The CDR3 has 14 residues. The V gene end was trimmed by 5 bases and the J gene end by 5 bases; junction bases not matched to a gene: 6. Per the germline V gene, CDR1 is SGHAT and CDR2 is FQDESV (reference sequence).

Only a few counts were recorded for this clonotype. The rearrangement links TRBV5-6 to TRBJ2-3; D is possibly TRBD1 (5 bases). The CDR3 contains 16 residues. Germline CDR1 is SGHDT and CDR2 is YYEEEE. With 3 bases removed from V and 4 bases from J, the gap between germline ends came to 18 bases. CDR3 sequence reads: CASSSTKLDRADTQYF. DNA of the CDR3: TGTGCCAGCAGCTCCACCAAACTCGACAGAGCAGATACGCAGTATTTT.

Worth noting for this clonotype: Sequence at one end of the junction differs from germline and may be a read error. This chain connects TRBV11-2 to TRBJ2-2, with a tentative D call TRBD2 (5 bases). The CDR3 runs to 13 residues. Per the germline V gene, CDR1 is SGHAT and CDR2 is FQNNGV. The chain's CDR3 is CASSPGLSGELLF. The CDR3 nucleotides read TGTGCCAGCAGCCCTGGACTTTCCGGGGAGCTGCTTTTT.